This is a list of T cell receptor beta chains from one sample in a study of blood T cell repertoires in COVID-19. This table comes from immunoSEQ multiplex PCR, and its TCRdb copy is limited to in-frame clones, with some not included. The sample includes about 210,000 clones, about four fifths seen only once; the top ten take about 12%. Sequencing used peripheral blood. These receptors were collected from a woman aged 40 to 50 with acute or convalescent COVID-19. Each CDR3 is given with its conserved first and last residue. D genes are given only for firm matches. Rows give clone size only sometimes, using once, few, many, or a class for an expanded clone.

>few|13|TRBV6-4|.|TRBJ2-7
TGTGCCAGCAGTGATAGCGTCTCCTACGAGCAGTACTTC
CASSDSVSYEQYF
>.|14|TRBV30|TRBD1|TRBJ2-7
TGTGCCTGGAGGAGGAGGACAGGGGCCTACGAGCAGTACTTC
CAWRRRTGAYEQYF
>few|16|TRBV6-1|TRBD1|TRBJ1-5
TGTGCCAGCAGTGTTTGGACAGGGGACATAGACCAGCCCCAGCATTTT
CASSVWTGDIDQPQHF
>.|14|TRBV15|.|TRBJ1-1
TGTGCCACCAGCAGAGATCGGGCGGGGACTGAAGCTTTCTTT
CATSRDRAGTEAFF
>.|16|TRBV7-9|TRBD2|TRBJ2-2
TGTGCCAGCACCCCATTGAGCGGGAGGAACACCGGGGAGCTGTTTTTT
CASTPLSGRNTGELFF
>.|18|TRBV7-9|TRBD1|TRBJ2-2
TGTGCCAGCAGTGGACCTTTCGGGCAGGGGGCGGACACCGGGGAGCTGTTTTTT
CASSGPFGQGADTGELFF
>.|13|TRBV12-3/TRBV12-4|.|TRBJ2-7
TGTGCCTCAGTTTCGGGAGTCGCCTACGAGCAGTACTTC
CASVSGVAYEQYF
>.|13|TRBV5-1|.|TRBJ2-5
TGCGCCAGCAGCCTGGACACGGGAGAGACCCAGTACTTC
CASSLDTGETQYF
>few|16|TRBV28|TRBD2|TRBJ2-7
TGTGCCAGCAGTTTGATTGGGCTCGGACTAGCGGGAGAGCAGTACTTC
CASSLIGLGLAGEQYF
>.|15|TRBV5-7|TRBD1|TRBJ1-3
TGTGCCAGCAGCCGGTCACAGGGGGCGTCGGACACCATATATTTT
CASSRSQGASDTIYF
>few|14|TRBV5-1|TRBD1|TRBJ1-2
TGCGCCAGCAGCTCGAGGACAGGCGACTATGGCTACACCTTC
CASSSRTGDYGYTF
>.|14|TRBV27|.|TRBJ2-2
TGTGCCAGCAGTTTAGCGGGATTAGCCGGGGAGCTGTTTTTT
CASSLAGLAGELFF
>.|18|TRBV11-2|TRBD2|TRBJ2-7
TGTGCCAGCAGCTTAGTTACTAGCGGGGGGTTAAAAGTTAGCGAGCAGTACTTC
CASSLVTSGGLKVSEQYF
>.|15|TRBV5-1|TRBD1|TRBJ2-4
TGCGCCAGCAGCTGGACAGGGGAGGGCAAAAACATTCAGTACTTC
CASSWTGEGKNIQYF
>.|16|TRBV18|.|TRBJ2-6
TGTGCCAGCTCACCTTTTCAGGGCTCTGGGGCCAACGTCCTGACTTTC
CASSPFQGSGANVLTF
>.|14|TRBV19|TRBD1|TRBJ2-2
TGTGCCAGTAGTATTACAGGGGCGGCCGGGGAGCTGTTTTTT
CASSITGAAGELFF
>.|14|TRBV27|.|TRBJ2-2
TGTGCCAGCAGTTTCAGGGGTTTCACCGGGGAGCTGTTTTTT
CASSFRGFTGELFF
>.|19|TRBV24-1|.|TRBJ2-3
TGTGCCACCAGTGGCGTCGGCAAGGGAGAAGCTATGGACACAGATACGCAGTATTTT
CATSGVGKGEAMDTDTQYF
>.|12|TRBV12-3/TRBV12-4|.|TRBJ1-2
TGTGCCAGCAGTCCGACTAGAGGGGGCTACACCTTC
CASSPTRGGYTF
>few|13|TRBV12-3/TRBV12-4|.|TRBJ2-2
TGTGCCAGCAGGACTATGAGGGTTGGGGAGCTGTTTTTT
CASRTMRVGELFF
>.|13|TRBV6-5|TRBD2|TRBJ2-7
TGTGCCAGCAGTTATGGGACTACGTACGAGCAGTACTTC
CASSYGTTYEQYF
>.|20|TRBV3-1/TRBV3-2|.|TRBJ2-7
TGTGCCAGCAGCCAAAATCTGGTCGAGGACTACCGATTTAACACCTACGAGCAGTACTTC
CASSQNLVEDYRFNTYEQYF
>once|16|TRBV6-2/TRBV6-3|TRBD1|TRBJ2-1
TGTGCCAGCAGTTACAGTTCAGGGGGCGCCGGACGGGAGCAGTTCTTC
CASSYSSGGAGREQFF
>.|15|TRBV10-3|.|TRBJ1-1
TGTGCCATCAGTACAGTAGGGCAAGGGGACACTGAAGCTTTCTTT
CAISTVGQGDTEAFF
>few|14|TRBV5-1|.|TRBJ1-1
TGCGCCAGCAGCTTGACAGGGATGAACACTGAAGCTTTCTTT
CASSLTGMNTEAFF
>once|11|TRBV19|.|TRBJ1-2
TGTGCCCTCAGTCCTAACTATGGCTACACCTTC
CALSPNYGYTF
>.|15|TRBV6-5|TRBD1|TRBJ1-2
TGTGCCAGCAGTTCTGACAGGGGGGCTAACTATGGCTACACCTTC
CASSSDRGANYGYTF
>.|16|TRBV2|TRBD1|TRBJ2-3
TGTGCCAGCAGTGAAATCGGACAGGGAGGCACAGATACGCAGTATTTT
CASSEIGQGGTDTQYF
>few|15|TRBV7-8|TRBD1|TRBJ1-6
TGTGCCAGCAGCTTCTGGGACAGGTTTAATTCACCCCTCCACTTT
CASSFWDRFNSPLHF
>.|14|TRBV6-2/TRBV6-3|.|TRBJ2-7
TGTGCCAGCAGTTATGGGGACACGACCTACGAGCAGTACTTC
CASSYGDTTYEQYF
>.|17|TRBV24-1|TRBD2|TRBJ2-5
TGTGCCACCAGTGATTTGGGTAGCGGGAGAGAGAGAGAGACCCAGTACTTC
CATSDLGSGRERETQYF
>.|12|TRBV29-1|.|TRBJ2-1
TGCAGCGTTGTAAGGGGGGGGAATGAGCAGTTCTTC
CSVVRGGNEQFF